Below are 27 T cell receptor beta chains sequenced from a single sample in a study of cytomegalovirus exposure and HLA in healthy donors. The study ran its PCR with 60 Vbeta and 13 Jbeta primers. Assay: immunoSEQ multiplex PCR; the TCRdb copy retains only in-frame clones and omits some. The sample lists 100,000 to 130,000 clones, roughly 82% occurring once. Sequences were obtained from PBMCs. The receptors originated from a man aged 25 to 40 in good health and CMV-seropositive.

The chain carries TRBV11-2 and TRBJ1-2; D gene unclear. CDR1 is SGHAT and CDR2 is FQNNGV in the germline V gene. This CDR3 spans 13 amino acids. Deletions cut 1 base from V and 3 bases from J, with 6 bases between. CDR3 coding DNA: TGTGCCAGCAGCTTAGTCCAGGACTATGGCTACACCTTC. Translation gives CASSLVQDYGYTF.

The chain is built from TRBV5-1 and TRBJ2-7; no definite D call. Germline V CDR1 and CDR2: SGHRS, YFSETQ. The CDR3 has 15 amino acids. Trimming stripped 0 bases from V and 6 bases from J, with 16 bases between. In DNA, the CDR3 is TGCGCCAGCAGCTTGGGAGGTACGAACCTCCTCGAGCAGTACTTC. Amino acids: CASSLGGTNLLEQYF.

This clone was seen a single time. V and J are TRBV6-5 and TRBJ1-2, with 8 nucleotides matching TRBD1. The CDR3 is 14 residues long. Germline trimming cut 2 bases from V and 4 bases from J; bases unmatched to any gene: 3. CDR1 and CDR2 from the germline V gene are MNHEY and SVGAGI. The CDR3 loop reads CASSYDRGAYGYTF. DNA for the CDR3: TGTGCCAGCAGTTACGACAGGGGAGCCTATGGCTACACCTTC.

V is TRBV5-4 and J is TRBJ2-7; the D is unclear. Germline V gene lookup returns CDR1 SGHNT and CDR2 YYREEE (reference sequence). Trimming took 0 bases from V and 0 from J, leaving 4 bases between them. The CDR3 has 13 residues. CDR3 amino acids: CASSLGSSYEQYF. The CDR3 DNA reads as TGTGCCAGCAGCTTGGGCAGCTCCTACGAGCAGTACTTC.

This chain uses TRBV7-8 with TRBJ2-7; 8 nucleotides match TRBD1. The CDR3 covers 13 residues. The trim removed 5 bases at V and 3 bases at J, leaving 3 bases unmatched. Per germline, CDR1 SGHVS and CDR2 FQNEAQ. CDR3 protein: CASSIGQGYEQYF. CDR3 nucleotides: TGTGCCAGCAGCATTGGACAGGGCTACGAGCAGTACTTC.

The gene calls are TRBV5-1 and TRBJ2-5, with 8 bases that match TRBD1. Germline values: CDR1 SGHRS, CDR2 YFSETQ. CDR3 length: 14 residues. J lost 4 bases, V lost 6 bases, and 8 bases had no gene match. The CDR3 coding sequence is TGCGCCAGCACCCAGGGGGCTATACGAGAGACCCAGTACTTC. This gives the protein CASTQGAIRETQYF.

The J gene is TRBJ2-7, the V gene TRBV4-1; no clear D gene. The CDR3 runs 13 residues. V gave up 0 bases and J gave up 3 bases, with 6 bases separating them. Germline V gives CDR1 MGHRA, CDR2 YSYEKL. The CDR3 nucleotides read TGCGCCAGCAGCCAAGATCCCTACTACGAGCAGTACTTC. Translated, it gives CASSQDPYYEQYF.

This chain joins TRBV6-5 and TRBJ2-7; 10 bases line up with TRBD1. The CDR3 totals 14 residues. V was clipped by 5 bases and J by 12 bases; unmatched bases: 13. CDR1 is MNHEY and CDR2 is SVGAGI in the germline V gene. DNA for the CDR3: TGTGCCAGCAGTGGCCGAGGGACAGGGGCCGAAAGGTACTTC. Protein product: CASSGRGTGAERYF.

This clone was counted once. V and J are TRBV10-2 and TRBJ1-1; 10 nucleotides align to TRBD1. Germline CDR1 is WSHSY and CDR2 is SAAADI. The CDR3 has 14 amino acids. With V trimmed by 6 bases and J by 1 base, 2 bases remained unmatched. CDR3 in DNA: TGCGCCAGCAGCAGACAGGGGGCGAACACTGAAGCTTTCTTT. It codes for CASSRQGANTEAFF.

This clone turned up a few times. This chain links TRBV11-3 with TRBJ2-5, with 8 bases that match TRBD1. Losses at the gene ends were 3 bases for V and 1 base for J; bases not matched to a gene: 4. This CDR3 has 15 amino acids. The germline gives CDR1 SGHNT, CDR2 YENEEA. This chain's CDR3 is CASSFNRGFQETQYF. DNA of the CDR3: TGTGCCAGCAGCTTTAACAGGGGGTTCCAAGAGACCCAGTACTTC.

The chain employs TRBV5-4 and TRBJ1-3; D not certain. V lost 0 bases, J lost 4 bases, and 2 bases lay in between. This CDR3 is built from 12 residues. Germline values: CDR1 SGHNT, CDR2 YYREEE (reference sequence). CDR3 nucleotide sequence: TGTGCCAGCAGCTTGGCGGGAAACACCATATATTTT. This gives the protein CASSLAGNTIYF.

V gene TRBV5-4 combines with J gene TRBJ1-3; possible D gene TRBD1, 5 bases. CDR3 length: 16 residues. Trimming removed 0 bases from V and 7 bases from J, with 17 bases in between. The germline gives CDR1 SGHNT, CDR2 YYREEE (reference sequence). CDR3 in DNA: TGTGCCAGCAGCTTGGGGGGCTCTCAACTCGGCAACACCATATATTTT. Amino acid sequence: CASSLGGSQLGNTIYF.

This clone occurred once. This rearrangement joins TRBV30 to TRBJ1-4, with D tentatively TRBD1 (5 bases). Trimming removed 1 base at V and 3 bases at J, with 9 bases between. The germline CDR1 and CDR2 sequences are GTSNPN and SVGIG (reference sequence). This CDR3 contains 14 residues. The CDR3 sequence: CAWSETVANEKLFF. CDR3 bases: TGTGCCTGGAGTGAGACAGTGGCTAATGAAAAACTGTTTTTT.

This clone appeared a few times. In nucleotides, the CDR3 is TGCGCCAGCAGCACAGGACTAGCGGGGGGGTACAATGAGCAGTTCTTC. Its protein product is CASSTGLAGGYNEQFF. The rearrangement links TRBV5-1 to TRBJ2-1, with TRBD2 matching 15 bases. V lost 4 bases and J lost 4; bases outside the gene matches: 3. Looked up from germline, CDR1 is SGHRS and CDR2 is YFSETQ. The CDR3 consists of 16 residues.

This chain links TRBV29-1 with TRBJ2-1; 7 positions match TRBD2. J gave up 2 bases and V 7 bases, and 5 bases lay outside the gene matches. Germline lookup yields CDR1 SQVTM and CDR2 ANQGSEA. The length of the CDR3 is 13 residues. CDR3: CSAHGLAYNEQFF. The CDR3 nucleotides read TGCAGCGCTCATGGACTAGCCTACAATGAGCAGTTCTTC.

This clone was counted a few times. J is TRBJ1-1 and V is TRBV4-1; D may be TRBD1 (6 bases). The CDR3 covers 15 residues. V was clipped by 4 bases and J by 1 base, with 13 bases between them. Germline loops: CDR1 MGHRA, CDR2 YSYEKL. The CDR3 nucleotides are TGCGCCAGCAGCCTGATTCTGGGACAGAACACTGAAGCTTTCTTT. Protein sequence: CASSLILGQNTEAFF.

The chain is built from TRBV11-3 and TRBJ2-3, with D maybe TRBD2 (5 bases). Per the germline V gene, CDR1 is SGHNT and CDR2 is YENEEA. V was clipped by 4 bases and J by 6 bases, with 17 bases between them. The CDR3 is 15 amino acids. CDR3 residues: CASSSPGGLGDTQYF. The CDR3 DNA is TGTGCCAGCAGCTCACCGGGCGGGCTGGGGGATACGCAGTATTTT.

This clone was counted only a few times. The chain is built from TRBV11-2 and TRBJ1-2; no firm D call. V gave up 5 bases and J gave up 7 bases, with 14 bases separating them. Germline V gives CDR1 SGHAT, CDR2 FQNNGV. The CDR3 is made up of 13 amino acids. The CDR3 DNA is TGTGCCAGCAGCCAGCAGCGGGCCTTTGGCTACACCTTC. It translates to CASSQQRAFGYTF. The full variable domain, with the rest looked up from reference TRBV11-2 and TRBJ1-2, is EAGVAQSPRYKIIEKRQSVAFWCNPISGHATLYWYQQILGQGPKLLIQFQNNGVVDDSQLPKDRFSAERLKGVDSTLKIQPAKLEDSAVYLCASSQQRAFGYTFGSGTRLTVV.

The J gene is TRBJ1-2, the V gene TRBV5-1, with D perhaps TRBD1 (5 bases). CDR3 length: 15 residues. Germline CDR1 and CDR2: SGHRS and YFSETQ. V shed 0 bases and J shed 4 bases, with 13 bases lying between them. The DNA for the CDR3 is TGCGCCAGCAGCTTGGATTCAGGGTACGCCTATGGCTACACCTTC. This gives the protein CASSLDSGYAYGYTF.

This chain links TRBV6-6 with TRBJ2-1; TRBD1 agrees at 7 bases. With V trimmed by 11 bases and J by 1 base, 5 bases remained unmatched. The CDR3 sequence is 13 residues long. Germline V gene sequence: CDR1 MNHNY, CDR2 SVGAGI (reference sequence). As DNA, the CDR3 is TGTGCCTCCGGGACAGAGTCCTACAATGAGCAGTTCTTC. It yields the protein CASGTESYNEQFF.

The rearrangement uses TRBV18 and TRBJ2-5; 7 bases align to TRBD1. J was trimmed by 5 bases and V by 3 bases; bases with no gene match: 6. Germline V lookup: CDR1 KGHSH, CDR2 LQKENI. The CDR3 has 14 residues. CDR3: CASSPPGQRETQYF. CDR3 in DNA: TGTGCCAGCTCACCTCCGGGACAGCGGGAGACCCAGTACTTC.

CDR3: CASSFRDEQYF. CDR3 DNA: TGTGCCAGCAGCTTCAGGGACGAGCAGTACTTC. The chain links TRBV7-8 to TRBJ2-7, with D perhaps matching TRBD1 (5 bases). V was clipped by 3 bases and J by 5 bases, with 5 bases between them. The CDR3 consists of 11 residues. Germline CDR1 reads SGHVS; CDR2 reads FQNEAQ.

This clone has only a few counts. The rearrangement joins TRBV5-6 to TRBJ1-4; possible D gene TRBD1, 6 bases. Trimming removed 0 bases from V and 8 bases from J, with 17 bases in between. The CDR3 consists of 16 residues. Per germline, CDR1 SGHDT and CDR2 YYEEEE. The CDR3 spells CASSLARQVGWEKLFF. The CDR3 DNA reads as TGTGCCAGCAGCTTGGCCCGACAGGTGGGGTGGGAAAAACTGTTTTTT. The whole variable domain, filled in from reference TRBV5-6 and TRBJ1-4, reads DAGVTQSPTHLIKTRGQQVTLRCSPKSGHDTVSWYQQALGQGPQFIFQYYEEEERQRGNFPDRFSGHQFPNYSSELNVNALLLGDSALYLCASSLARQVGWEKLFFGSGTQLSVL.

The genes are TRBV2 and TRBJ1-1, with a possible D match to TRBD1 (5 bases). CDR3 length: 13 amino acids. Between the trimmed V and J ends, which lost 7 bases and 1 base, there was a span of 10 bases. Germline CDR1 reads SNHLY; CDR2 reads FYNNEI. Here the CDR3 DNA reads TGTGCCAGCAATGGACAAACGAACACTGAAGCTTTCTTT. Encoded protein: CASNGQTNTEAFF.

The chain uses TRBV19 and TRBJ1-2, with D hard to call. The CDR3 sequence is 9 residues long. V was cut by 8 bases and J by 6 bases, with 4 bases left in between. Germline V gene sequence: CDR1 LNHDA, CDR2 SQIVND (reference sequence). The CDR3 DNA follows: TGTGCCAGTGCGGATGGCTACACCTTC. Its translation: CASADGYTF.

CDR3 sequence reads: CAWSQQGTEAFF. Here the CDR3 DNA reads TGTGCCTGGAGTCAACAGGGGACTGAAGCTTTCTTT. The chain carries TRBV30 and TRBJ1-1, with TRBD1 identical over 7 bases. J was trimmed by 5 bases and V by 2 bases; bases with no gene match: 2. Germline CDR1 is GTSNPN and CDR2 is SVGIG (reference sequence). The CDR3 sequence is 12 residues long.

Of note for this clone: The same CDR3 can be traced to other DNA sequences in this sample. CDR3 protein: CASSLAGGNTEAFF. The DNA of the CDR3 is TGCGCCAGCAGCTTAGCAGGTGGGAACACTGAAGCTTTCTTT. V and J are TRBV5-1 and TRBJ1-1; unclear D gene. The CDR3 runs to 14 residues. V lost 2 bases to trimming and J lost 1 base, with 9 bases between them. Germline CDR1 SGHRS, CDR2 YFSETQ.